The clone carrying this T cell receptor (beta chain) was counted only a few times. Under the authors' procedure: The authors estimated nucleated cell counts from reference gene primer amplification. Assay: immunoSEQ multiplex PCR; the TCRdb copy retains only in-frame clones and omits some. That table supplies the V and J calls and clone size; D and trimming were determined from the DNA. The sample lists some 270,000 clones, 80% to 90% occurring once. The data originate from a study of blood T cell repertoires in COVID-19. At the level of the study: Whether acute or convalescent, the COVID-19 samples came from the United States, Italy and Spain. In each case, the material was cDNA or gDNA derived from T cells, B-cell-depleted T cells, or PBMCs.

Germline loops: CDR1 SGDLS, CDR2 YYNGEE. The germline V and J ends were trimmed by 0 bases and 5 bases, with 3 bases remaining between them. This CDR3 comprises 11 residues. The rearrangement uses TRBV9 and TRBJ2-7; no reliable D call. Sequenced input: peripheral blood. This TCR derives from a woman in her 70s with acute or convalescent COVID-19. The CDR3 region has the DNA TGTGCCAGCAGCGTAGGGCACGAGCAGTACTTC. Translated, it gives CASSVGHEQYF.